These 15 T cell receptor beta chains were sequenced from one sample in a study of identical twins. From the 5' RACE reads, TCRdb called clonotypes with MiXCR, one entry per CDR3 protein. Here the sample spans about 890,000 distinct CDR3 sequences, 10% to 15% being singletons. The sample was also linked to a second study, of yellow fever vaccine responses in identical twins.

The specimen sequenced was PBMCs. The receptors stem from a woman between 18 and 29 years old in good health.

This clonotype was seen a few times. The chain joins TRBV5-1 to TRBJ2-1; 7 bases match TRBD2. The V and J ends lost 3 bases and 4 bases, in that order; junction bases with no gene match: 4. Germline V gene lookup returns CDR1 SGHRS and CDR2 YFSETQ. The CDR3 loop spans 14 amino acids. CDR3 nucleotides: TGCGCCAGCAGCTGGGGGGGAGAATACAATGAGCAGTTCTTC. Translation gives CASSWGGEYNEQFF.

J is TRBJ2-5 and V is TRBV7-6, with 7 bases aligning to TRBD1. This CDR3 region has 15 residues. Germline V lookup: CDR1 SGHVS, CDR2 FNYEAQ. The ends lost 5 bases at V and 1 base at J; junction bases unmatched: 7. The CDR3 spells CASSHGGQVQETQYF. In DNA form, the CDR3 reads TGTGCCAGCAGCCATGGAGGACAGGTCCAAGAGACCCAGTACTTC.

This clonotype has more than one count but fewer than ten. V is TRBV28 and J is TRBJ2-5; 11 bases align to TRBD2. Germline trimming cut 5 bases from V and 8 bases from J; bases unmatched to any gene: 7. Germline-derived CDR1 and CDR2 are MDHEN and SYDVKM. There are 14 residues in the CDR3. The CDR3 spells CASSPGLAASTQYF. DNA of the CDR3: TGTGCCAGCAGTCCGGGACTAGCGGCATCAACCCAGTACTTC.

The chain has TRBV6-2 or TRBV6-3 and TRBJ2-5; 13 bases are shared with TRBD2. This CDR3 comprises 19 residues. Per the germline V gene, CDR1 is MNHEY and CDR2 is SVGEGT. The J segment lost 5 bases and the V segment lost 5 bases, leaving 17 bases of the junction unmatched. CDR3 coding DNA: TGTGCCAGCAGTCACGGACTAGCGGGGGCGGACTCCCCCAGGGAGACCCAGTACTTC. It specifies CASSHGLAGADSPRETQYF.

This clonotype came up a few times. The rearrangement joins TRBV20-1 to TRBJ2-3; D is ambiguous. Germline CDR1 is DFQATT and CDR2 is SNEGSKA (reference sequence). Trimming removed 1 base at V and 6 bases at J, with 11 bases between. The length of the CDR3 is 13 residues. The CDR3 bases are TGCAGTGCTAGAGGGCCAGGTAGGGATACGCAGTATTTT. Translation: CSARGPGRDTQYF.

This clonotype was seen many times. The CDR3 sequence is CSARAGHYEQYF. CDR3 in DNA: TGCAGTGCTAGAGCCGGACATTACGAGCAGTACTTC. This rearrangement joins TRBV20-1 to TRBJ2-7; maybe TRBD1 (5 bases). The V end was cut by 1 base, the J end by 4 bases, with 8 bases between. This CDR3 spans 12 amino acids. CDR1 and CDR2 (germline): DFQATT, SNEGSKA (reference sequence).

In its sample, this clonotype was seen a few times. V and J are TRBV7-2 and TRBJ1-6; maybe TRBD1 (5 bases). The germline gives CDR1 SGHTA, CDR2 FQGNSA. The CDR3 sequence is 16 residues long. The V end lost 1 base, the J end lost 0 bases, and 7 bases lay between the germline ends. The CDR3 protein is CASSLDRFSYNSPLHF. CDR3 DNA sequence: TGTGCCAGCAGCTTAGACAGGTTCTCCTATAATTCACCCCTCCACTTT.

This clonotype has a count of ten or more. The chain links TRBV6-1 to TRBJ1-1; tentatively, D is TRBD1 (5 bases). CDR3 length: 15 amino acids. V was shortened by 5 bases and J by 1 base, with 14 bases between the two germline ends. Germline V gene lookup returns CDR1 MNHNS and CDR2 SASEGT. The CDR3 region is CASSLTGLTNTEAFF. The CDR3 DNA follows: TGTGCCAGCAGTCTCACAGGCCTTACGAACACTGAAGCTTTCTTT.

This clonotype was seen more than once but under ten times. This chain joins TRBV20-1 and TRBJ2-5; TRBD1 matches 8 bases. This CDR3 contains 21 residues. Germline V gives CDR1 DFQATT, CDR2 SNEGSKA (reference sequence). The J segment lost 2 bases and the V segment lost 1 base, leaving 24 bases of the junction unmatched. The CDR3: CSARGTGMGPNGFRQQETQYF. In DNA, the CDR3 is TGCAGTGCTAGAGGGACAGGGATGGGACCCAACGGTTTTAGACAACAAGAGACCCAGTACTTC.

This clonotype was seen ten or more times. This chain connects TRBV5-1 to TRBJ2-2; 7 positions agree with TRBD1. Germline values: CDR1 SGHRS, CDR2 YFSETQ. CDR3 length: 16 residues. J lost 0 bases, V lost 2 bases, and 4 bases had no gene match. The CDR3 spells CASSLTGTANTGELFF. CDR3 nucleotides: TGCGCCAGCAGCTTAACCGGGACAGCGAACACCGGGGAGCTGTTTTTT.

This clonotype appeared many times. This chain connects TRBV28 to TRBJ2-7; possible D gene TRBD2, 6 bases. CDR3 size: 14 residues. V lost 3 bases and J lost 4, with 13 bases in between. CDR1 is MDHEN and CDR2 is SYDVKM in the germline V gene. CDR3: CASSFRAGPYEQYF. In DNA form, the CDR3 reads TGTGCCAGCAGTTTTAGAGCGGGCCCTTACGAGCAGTACTTC.

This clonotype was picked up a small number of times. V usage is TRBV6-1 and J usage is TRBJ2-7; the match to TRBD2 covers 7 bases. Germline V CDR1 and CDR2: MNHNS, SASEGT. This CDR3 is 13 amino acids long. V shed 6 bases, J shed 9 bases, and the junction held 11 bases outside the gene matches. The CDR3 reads CASSELTSYRQYF. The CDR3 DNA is TGTGCCAGCAGCGAATTGACTAGCTACAGGCAGTACTTC.

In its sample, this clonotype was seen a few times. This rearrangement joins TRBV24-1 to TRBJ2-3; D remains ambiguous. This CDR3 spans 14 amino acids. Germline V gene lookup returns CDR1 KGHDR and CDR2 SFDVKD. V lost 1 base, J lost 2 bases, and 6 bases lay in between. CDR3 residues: CATSDFRVTDTQYF. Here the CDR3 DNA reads TGTGCCACCAGTGATTTTCGGGTCACAGATACGCAGTATTTT.

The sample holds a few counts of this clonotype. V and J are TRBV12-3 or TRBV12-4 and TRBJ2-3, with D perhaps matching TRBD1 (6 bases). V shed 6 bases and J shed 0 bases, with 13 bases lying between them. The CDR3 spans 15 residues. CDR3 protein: CASSPGQPSTDTQYF. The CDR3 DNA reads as TGTGCCAGCAGCCCCGGACAGCCAAGCACAGATACGCAGTATTTT.

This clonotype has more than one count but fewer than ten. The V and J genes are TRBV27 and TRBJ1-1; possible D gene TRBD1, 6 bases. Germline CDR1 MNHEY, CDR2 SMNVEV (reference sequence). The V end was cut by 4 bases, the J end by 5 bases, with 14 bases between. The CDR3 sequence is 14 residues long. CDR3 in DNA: TGTGCCAGCAGTTCACAGGGAGGGAGGACTGAAGCTTTCTTT. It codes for CASSSQGGRTEAFF.